These T cell receptor beta chains were read from a single sample in a study of blood T cell repertoires in COVID-19. Profiled with immunoSEQ multiplex PCR; TCRdb holds only in-frame clones, not every one. In the table there are about 160,000 clones, 75% to 90% of which are singletons. Sequenced: peripheral blood. The receptors originated from an older woman with acute or convalescent COVID-19. Both conserved end residues are part of each CDR3. A D gene is named only where the DNA matches it firmly. Only part of the rows carry a size: once, few, many, or a class if the clone is expanded.

d_call	clone_size	v_call	j_call	cdr3_aa	cdr3_nt
TRBD1	NA	TRBV2	TRBJ1-2	CASSGTGVDYGYTF	TGTGCCAGCAGTGGGACAGGGGTAGACTATGGCTACACCTTC
NA	NA	TRBV2	TRBJ1-2	CASSEMGQVNYGYTF	TGTGCCAGCAGTGAAATGGGGCAGGTCAACTATGGCTACACCTTC
NA	NA	TRBV21-1	TRBJ1-2	CASSRYSGRLVSYTF	TGTGCCAGCAGCAGGTACTCAGGGCGGTTGGTGAGCTACACCTTC
TRBD1	NA	TRBV18	TRBJ1-5	CASSPLDRVLSNQPQHF	TGTGCCAGCTCACCATTGGACAGGGTGCTTAGCAATCAGCCCCAGCATTTT
NA	NA	TRBV5-4	TRBJ2-5	CASSLIPQGYQETQYF	TGTGCCAGCAGCTTGATACCCCAGGGGTACCAAGAGACCCAGTACTTC
TRBD1	NA	TRBV2	TRBJ2-3	CASSPTVQGADTQYF	TGTGCCAGCAGTCCAACTGTCCAGGGGGCGGATACGCAGTATTTT
TRBD2	NA	TRBV7-2	TRBJ2-1	CASSFGGESEQFF	TGTGCCAGCAGCTTCGGGGGGGAAAGTGAGCAGTTCTTC
TRBD2	NA	TRBV7-9	TRBJ2-1	CASSRSGGAGNEQFF	TGTGCCAGCAGCAGAAGCGGGGGGGCAGGGAATGAGCAGTTCTTC
NA	NA	TRBV4-1	TRBJ1-5	CASSPQWGGEDQPQHF	TGCGCCAGCAGCCCCCAATGGGGGGGGGAGGATCAGCCCCAGCATTTT
NA	few	TRBV7-2	TRBJ1-5	CASSYQGYSNQPQHF	TGTGCCAGCAGCTATCAGGGATATAGCAATCAGCCCCAGCATTTT
TRBD2	NA	TRBV2	TRBJ2-3	CASDLAGGTDTQYF	TGTGCCAGCGACCTAGCGGGGGGGACAGATACGCAGTATTTT
NA	once	TRBV29-1	TRBJ1-3	CSVVAGYGNTIYF	TGCAGCGTTGTAGCTGGGTACGGAAACACCATATATTTT
NA	NA	TRBV6-2/TRBV6-3	TRBJ2-1	CASSYRLAPYNEQFF	TGTGCCAGCAGTTACCGCCTAGCGCCATACAATGAGCAGTTCTTC
TRBD1	few	TRBV18	TRBJ2-5	CASSPGQDGETQYF	TGTGCCAGCTCACCAGGACAGGACGGCGAGACCCAGTACTTC
NA	NA	TRBV12-3/TRBV12-4	TRBJ2-7	CASSSLNEQYF	TGTGCCAGCAGTTCGCTAAACGAGCAGTACTTC
TRBD1	NA	TRBV6-5	TRBJ1-4	CASRRDRGLNEKLFF	TGTGCCAGCAGACGGGACAGGGGATTGAATGAAAAACTGTTTTTT
NA	NA	TRBV6-5	TRBJ1-2	CASNRAGFGYTF	TGTGCCAGCAACAGGGCCGGATTTGGCTACACCTTC
TRBD1	NA	TRBV15	TRBJ1-5	CATSRDGTADQPQHF	TGTGCCACCAGCAGAGATGGGACAGCCGATCAGCCCCAGCATTTT
NA	NA	TRBV10-1	TRBJ1-1	CASSEPEHPGPDTEAFF	TGCGCCAGCAGTGAACCAGAACACCCAGGTCCTGACACTGAAGCTTTCTTT
NA	NA	TRBV28	TRBJ1-6	CASGGGNSPLHF	TGTGCCAGCGGGGGGGGGAATTCACCCCTCCACTTT
TRBD2	NA	TRBV7-9	TRBJ2-5	CASSLELAETQYF	TGTGCCAGCAGCCTCGAACTAGCGGAGACCCAGTACTTC
NA	NA	TRBV24-1	TRBJ1-1	CATRGSLNTEAFF	TGTGCCACCCGAGGGAGCCTGAACACTGAAGCTTTCTTT
TRBD2	NA	TRBV4-2	TRBJ2-7	CASSQRGSAGAAYEQYF	TGTGCCAGCAGCCAAAGGGGATCAGCGGGGGCAGCCTACGAGCAGTACTTC
NA	NA	TRBV28	TRBJ1-5	CASSLEGRGSNQPQHF	TGTGCCAGCAGTTTAGAGGGCAGAGGCAGCAATCAGCCCCAGCATTTT